The 16 T cell receptor beta chains below were found in one sample sequenced in a study. MiXCR, applied by TCRdb to the 5' RACE reads, yields one record per CDR3 protein. Of about 40,000 distinct CDR3 sequences in the sample, roughly 30% were seen once. Material for sequencing was tumor-infiltrating memory CD4+ T cells sorted from the breast tumor. Sample subset: memory CD4+ T cells, CD4+CD45RO+CD25-. Receptors were obtained from a female donor with breast cancer.

The chain links TRBV2 to TRBJ1-2; D gene unclear. Deletions cut 7 bases from V and 2 bases from J, with 8 bases between. The CDR3 is 12 amino acids. Germline V CDR1 and CDR2: SNHLY, FYNNEI. The CDR3 region has the DNA TGTGCCAGCAAGCGGGAAAACTATGGCTACACCTTC. Protein sequence: CASKRENYGYTF. The whole variable domain, filled in from reference TRBV2 and TRBJ1-2, reads EPEVTQTPSHQVTQMGQEVILRCVPISNHLYFYWYRQILGQKVEFLVSFYNNEISEKSEIFDDQFSVERPDGSNFTLKIRSTKLEDSAMYFCASKRENYGYTFGSGTRLTVV.

The rearrangement links TRBV6-2 or TRBV6-3 to TRBJ2-7; 7 positions match TRBD2. The CDR3 extends over 13 amino acids. V was clipped by 7 bases and J by 4 bases; unmatched bases: 7. CDR1 and CDR2 (germline): MNHEY, SVGEGT. CDR3 nucleotides: TGTGCCAGCACATCTTCGGGGGGATACGAGCAGTACTTC. This codes for CASTSSGGYEQYF.

The genes are TRBV7-2 and TRBJ2-1; 9 bases match TRBD2. The V gene's germline CDR1 is SGHTA and CDR2 FQGNSA. This CDR3 has 15 residues. Unmatched junction bases numbered 6, after V lost 0 bases and J lost 9 bases. The CDR3 nucleotides are TGTGCCAGCAGCTTAGCAGGGGGACTAGCTGGTGAGCAGTTCTTC. Translating it yields CASSLAGGLAGEQFF.

V is TRBV7-8 and J is TRBJ1-1; possibly TRBD1 for D (5 bases). This CDR3 contains 13 residues. Germline V gene data show CDR1 as SGHVS and CDR2 as FQNEAQ. V lost 7 bases and J lost 3, with 12 bases in between. The CDR3 region is CASKVGGHTEAFF. DNA for the CDR3: TGTGCCAGCAAGGTGGGGGGTCACACTGAAGCTTTCTTT.

This clonotype appeared a single time. The V and J genes are TRBV28 and TRBJ2-4; maybe TRBD1 (5 bases). Trimming removed 3 bases at V and 0 bases at J, with 15 bases between. The CDR3 runs 17 residues. CDR1 and CDR2 from the germline V gene are MDHEN and SYDVKM. This chain's CDR3 is CASSLGREIKAKNIQYF. For the CDR3, the DNA is TGTGCCAGCAGTTTGGGCAGGGAAATAAAAGCCAAAAACATTCAGTACTTC.

This clonotype has just one count. Sequence at one end of the junction differs from germline and may be a read error. The rearrangement joins TRBV15 to TRBJ2-1, with 7 bases identical to TRBD2. The length of the CDR3 is 14 residues. From germline, CDR1 is LNHNV and CDR2 YYDKDF (reference sequence). The CDR3 DNA follows: TGTACCACCAGCATCCGACTAGCAGGGAATGAGCAGTTCTTC. Translating it yields CTTSIRLAGNEQFF. Supplemented by reference TRBV15 and TRBJ2-1, the full variable domain reads DAMVIQNPRYQVTQFGKPVTLSCSQTLNHNVMYWYQQKSSQAPKLLFHYYDKDFNNEADTPDNFQSRRPNTSFCFLDIRSPGLGDTAMYLCTTSIRLAGNEQFFGPGTRLTVL.

This clonotype was counted between two and nine times. The chain carries TRBV5-4 and TRBJ2-1; a weak D match, TRBD2 (6 bases). This CDR3 contains 17 residues. Germline V gives CDR1 SGHNT, CDR2 YYREEE (reference sequence). Trimming removed 4 bases at V and 6 bases at J, with 23 bases between. CDR3 region: CASSRALAGSFANEQFF. As DNA, the CDR3 is TGTGCCAGCAGCCGCGCACTAGCTGGCTCTTTCGCCAATGAGCAGTTCTTC.

The chain uses TRBV6-2 or TRBV6-3 and TRBJ2-1; 10 positions match TRBD2. CDR3 length equals 14 residues. Looked up from germline, CDR1 is MNHEY and CDR2 is SVGEGT. V was clipped by 8 bases and J by 0 bases; unmatched bases: 1. This CDR3 reads CASQRGGSYNEQFF. The CDR3, as DNA: TGTGCCAGCCAGCGGGGGGGCTCCTACAATGAGCAGTTCTTC.

This chain uses TRBV6-6 with TRBJ2-2; D is undetermined. Trimming removed 2 bases at V and 1 base at J, with 11 bases between. The CDR3 is 16 residues long. Looked up from germline, CDR1 is MNHNY and CDR2 is SVGAGI (reference sequence). In DNA, the CDR3 is TGTGCCAGCAGTTACGCCGGGCGCCGGAACACCGGGGAGCTGTTTTTT. This codes for CASSYAGRRNTGELFF.

This chain joins TRBV6-1 and TRBJ1-2, with TRBD1 matching 7 bases. The CDR3 consists of 17 residues. Unmatched junction bases numbered 9, after V lost 2 bases and J lost 0 bases. Germline CDR1 and CDR2: MNHNS and SASEGT. The CDR3 spells CASSELWGQTPNYGYTF. Written as DNA, the CDR3 is TGTGCCAGCAGTGAATTATGGGGACAGACTCCTAACTATGGCTACACCTTC.

This clonotype was seen at least ten times. The V and J genes are TRBV6-5 and TRBJ2-2; D is perhaps TRBD1 or TRBD2 (5 bases each). The CDR3 has 14 amino acids. Trimming shortened V by 6 bases and J by 3 bases, and 11 bases separated the two germline ends. Germline CDR1 is MNHEY and CDR2 is SVGAGI. The CDR3 loop reads CASSLGRDTGELFF. The CDR3 DNA reads TGTGCCAGCAGCCTGGGGCGGGACACCGGGGAGCTGTTTTTT.

The rearrangement uses TRBV5-5 and TRBJ1-6, with a possible D match to TRBD1 (6 bases). In germline, CDR1 is SGHKS, CDR2 YYEKEE (reference sequence). V lost 4 bases to trimming and J lost 6 bases, with 17 bases between them. The CDR3 sequence is 16 residues long. The CDR3 DNA is TGTGCCAGCAGCCTCCCTTCGGGGGCCCTTAATTCACCCCTCCACTTT. Protein: CASSLPSGALNSPLHF.

This clonotype was counted a few times. This rearrangement joins TRBV12-3 or TRBV12-4 to TRBJ2-1, with 15 bases that match TRBD2. Trimming at V came to 4 bases and at J to 15 bases, leaving 7 bases not matched to a gene. The length of the CDR3 is 14 residues. CDR3 amino acids: CASSYGTSGRLAFF. In nucleotides, the CDR3 is TGTGCCAGCAGTTACGGGACTAGCGGGAGGTTAGCGTTCTTC.

This clonotype was counted only a few times. V usage is TRBV9 and J usage is TRBJ2-5, with 8 positions matching TRBD2. This CDR3 has 15 amino acids. J was trimmed by 3 bases and V by 1 base; bases with no gene match: 5. CDR1 and CDR2 (germline): SGDLS, YYNGEE. The CDR3 loop is CASSVLAGLEETQYF. CDR3 nucleotide sequence: TGTGCCAGCAGCGTACTAGCGGGCCTTGAAGAGACCCAGTACTTC. The variable domain in full, completed from reference TRBV9 and TRBJ2-5, reads DSGVTQTPKHLITATGQRVTLRCSPRSGDLSVYWYQQSLDQGLQFLIQYYNGEERAKGNILERFSAQQFPDLHSELNLSSLELGDSALYFCASSVLAGLEETQYFGPGTRLLVL.

J is TRBJ2-7 and V is TRBV13; D is tentatively TRBD1 or TRBD2 (5 bases each). The CDR3 spans 14 residues. The germline V gene has CDR1 PRHDT and CDR2 FYEKMQ (reference sequence). V shed 2 bases and J shed 3 bases, with 11 bases lying between them. The CDR3 DNA follows: TGTGCCAGCAGCTTACGGGACGAAGACTACGAGCAGTACTTC. Translation: CASSLRDEDYEQYF.

Remarks on this clonotype: A much larger clone differs from this one at a single base, so this may be a read error. This is likely a read error, given that the CDR3 carries no conserved phenylalanine or tryptophan at its end. The J gene is TRBJ2-3, the V gene TRBV27; D is possibly TRBD2 (5 bases). The CDR3 loop spans 12 amino acids. The germline gives CDR1 MNHEY, CDR2 SMNVEV (reference sequence). The V end was cut by 3 bases, the J end by 6 bases, with 7 bases between. The chain's CDR3 is CASSLTGDTQYL. The CDR3 nucleotides read TGTGCCAGCAGTTTGACGGGGGATACGCAGTATCTT.